This T cell receptor beta chain is drawn from a study of T-cell memory formation after mild COVID-19. Study overall: TCR clusters showed largely donor specificity.

Sample barcodes and UMIs were carried by the TCR alpha and TCR beta cDNA libraries that 5'RACE generated with constant-segment primers. Each CDR3 protein is one row after TCRdb ran MiXCR on the 5' RACE reads. The sample consists of around 430,000 distinct CDR3 sequences, roughly 15% of them appearing once. CDR3 length: 15 residues. From germline, CDR1 is MNHEY and CDR2 SVGAGI. V gave up 0 bases and J gave up 4 bases, with 12 bases separating them. This clonotype has just a few counts. Sequencing was performed on PBMCs or a T cell subset sorted from them (not recorded which). This rearrangement joins TRBV6-5 to TRBJ1-2, with D unclear. The sequence was obtained from a young man who had mild COVID-19 (a few samples of this study predate the infection). Cell type and time point are not known. CDR3 region: CASSYSSQQTYGYTF. The DNA of the CDR3 is TGTGCCAGCAGTTACTCGAGCCAGCAAACCTATGGCTACACCTTC.